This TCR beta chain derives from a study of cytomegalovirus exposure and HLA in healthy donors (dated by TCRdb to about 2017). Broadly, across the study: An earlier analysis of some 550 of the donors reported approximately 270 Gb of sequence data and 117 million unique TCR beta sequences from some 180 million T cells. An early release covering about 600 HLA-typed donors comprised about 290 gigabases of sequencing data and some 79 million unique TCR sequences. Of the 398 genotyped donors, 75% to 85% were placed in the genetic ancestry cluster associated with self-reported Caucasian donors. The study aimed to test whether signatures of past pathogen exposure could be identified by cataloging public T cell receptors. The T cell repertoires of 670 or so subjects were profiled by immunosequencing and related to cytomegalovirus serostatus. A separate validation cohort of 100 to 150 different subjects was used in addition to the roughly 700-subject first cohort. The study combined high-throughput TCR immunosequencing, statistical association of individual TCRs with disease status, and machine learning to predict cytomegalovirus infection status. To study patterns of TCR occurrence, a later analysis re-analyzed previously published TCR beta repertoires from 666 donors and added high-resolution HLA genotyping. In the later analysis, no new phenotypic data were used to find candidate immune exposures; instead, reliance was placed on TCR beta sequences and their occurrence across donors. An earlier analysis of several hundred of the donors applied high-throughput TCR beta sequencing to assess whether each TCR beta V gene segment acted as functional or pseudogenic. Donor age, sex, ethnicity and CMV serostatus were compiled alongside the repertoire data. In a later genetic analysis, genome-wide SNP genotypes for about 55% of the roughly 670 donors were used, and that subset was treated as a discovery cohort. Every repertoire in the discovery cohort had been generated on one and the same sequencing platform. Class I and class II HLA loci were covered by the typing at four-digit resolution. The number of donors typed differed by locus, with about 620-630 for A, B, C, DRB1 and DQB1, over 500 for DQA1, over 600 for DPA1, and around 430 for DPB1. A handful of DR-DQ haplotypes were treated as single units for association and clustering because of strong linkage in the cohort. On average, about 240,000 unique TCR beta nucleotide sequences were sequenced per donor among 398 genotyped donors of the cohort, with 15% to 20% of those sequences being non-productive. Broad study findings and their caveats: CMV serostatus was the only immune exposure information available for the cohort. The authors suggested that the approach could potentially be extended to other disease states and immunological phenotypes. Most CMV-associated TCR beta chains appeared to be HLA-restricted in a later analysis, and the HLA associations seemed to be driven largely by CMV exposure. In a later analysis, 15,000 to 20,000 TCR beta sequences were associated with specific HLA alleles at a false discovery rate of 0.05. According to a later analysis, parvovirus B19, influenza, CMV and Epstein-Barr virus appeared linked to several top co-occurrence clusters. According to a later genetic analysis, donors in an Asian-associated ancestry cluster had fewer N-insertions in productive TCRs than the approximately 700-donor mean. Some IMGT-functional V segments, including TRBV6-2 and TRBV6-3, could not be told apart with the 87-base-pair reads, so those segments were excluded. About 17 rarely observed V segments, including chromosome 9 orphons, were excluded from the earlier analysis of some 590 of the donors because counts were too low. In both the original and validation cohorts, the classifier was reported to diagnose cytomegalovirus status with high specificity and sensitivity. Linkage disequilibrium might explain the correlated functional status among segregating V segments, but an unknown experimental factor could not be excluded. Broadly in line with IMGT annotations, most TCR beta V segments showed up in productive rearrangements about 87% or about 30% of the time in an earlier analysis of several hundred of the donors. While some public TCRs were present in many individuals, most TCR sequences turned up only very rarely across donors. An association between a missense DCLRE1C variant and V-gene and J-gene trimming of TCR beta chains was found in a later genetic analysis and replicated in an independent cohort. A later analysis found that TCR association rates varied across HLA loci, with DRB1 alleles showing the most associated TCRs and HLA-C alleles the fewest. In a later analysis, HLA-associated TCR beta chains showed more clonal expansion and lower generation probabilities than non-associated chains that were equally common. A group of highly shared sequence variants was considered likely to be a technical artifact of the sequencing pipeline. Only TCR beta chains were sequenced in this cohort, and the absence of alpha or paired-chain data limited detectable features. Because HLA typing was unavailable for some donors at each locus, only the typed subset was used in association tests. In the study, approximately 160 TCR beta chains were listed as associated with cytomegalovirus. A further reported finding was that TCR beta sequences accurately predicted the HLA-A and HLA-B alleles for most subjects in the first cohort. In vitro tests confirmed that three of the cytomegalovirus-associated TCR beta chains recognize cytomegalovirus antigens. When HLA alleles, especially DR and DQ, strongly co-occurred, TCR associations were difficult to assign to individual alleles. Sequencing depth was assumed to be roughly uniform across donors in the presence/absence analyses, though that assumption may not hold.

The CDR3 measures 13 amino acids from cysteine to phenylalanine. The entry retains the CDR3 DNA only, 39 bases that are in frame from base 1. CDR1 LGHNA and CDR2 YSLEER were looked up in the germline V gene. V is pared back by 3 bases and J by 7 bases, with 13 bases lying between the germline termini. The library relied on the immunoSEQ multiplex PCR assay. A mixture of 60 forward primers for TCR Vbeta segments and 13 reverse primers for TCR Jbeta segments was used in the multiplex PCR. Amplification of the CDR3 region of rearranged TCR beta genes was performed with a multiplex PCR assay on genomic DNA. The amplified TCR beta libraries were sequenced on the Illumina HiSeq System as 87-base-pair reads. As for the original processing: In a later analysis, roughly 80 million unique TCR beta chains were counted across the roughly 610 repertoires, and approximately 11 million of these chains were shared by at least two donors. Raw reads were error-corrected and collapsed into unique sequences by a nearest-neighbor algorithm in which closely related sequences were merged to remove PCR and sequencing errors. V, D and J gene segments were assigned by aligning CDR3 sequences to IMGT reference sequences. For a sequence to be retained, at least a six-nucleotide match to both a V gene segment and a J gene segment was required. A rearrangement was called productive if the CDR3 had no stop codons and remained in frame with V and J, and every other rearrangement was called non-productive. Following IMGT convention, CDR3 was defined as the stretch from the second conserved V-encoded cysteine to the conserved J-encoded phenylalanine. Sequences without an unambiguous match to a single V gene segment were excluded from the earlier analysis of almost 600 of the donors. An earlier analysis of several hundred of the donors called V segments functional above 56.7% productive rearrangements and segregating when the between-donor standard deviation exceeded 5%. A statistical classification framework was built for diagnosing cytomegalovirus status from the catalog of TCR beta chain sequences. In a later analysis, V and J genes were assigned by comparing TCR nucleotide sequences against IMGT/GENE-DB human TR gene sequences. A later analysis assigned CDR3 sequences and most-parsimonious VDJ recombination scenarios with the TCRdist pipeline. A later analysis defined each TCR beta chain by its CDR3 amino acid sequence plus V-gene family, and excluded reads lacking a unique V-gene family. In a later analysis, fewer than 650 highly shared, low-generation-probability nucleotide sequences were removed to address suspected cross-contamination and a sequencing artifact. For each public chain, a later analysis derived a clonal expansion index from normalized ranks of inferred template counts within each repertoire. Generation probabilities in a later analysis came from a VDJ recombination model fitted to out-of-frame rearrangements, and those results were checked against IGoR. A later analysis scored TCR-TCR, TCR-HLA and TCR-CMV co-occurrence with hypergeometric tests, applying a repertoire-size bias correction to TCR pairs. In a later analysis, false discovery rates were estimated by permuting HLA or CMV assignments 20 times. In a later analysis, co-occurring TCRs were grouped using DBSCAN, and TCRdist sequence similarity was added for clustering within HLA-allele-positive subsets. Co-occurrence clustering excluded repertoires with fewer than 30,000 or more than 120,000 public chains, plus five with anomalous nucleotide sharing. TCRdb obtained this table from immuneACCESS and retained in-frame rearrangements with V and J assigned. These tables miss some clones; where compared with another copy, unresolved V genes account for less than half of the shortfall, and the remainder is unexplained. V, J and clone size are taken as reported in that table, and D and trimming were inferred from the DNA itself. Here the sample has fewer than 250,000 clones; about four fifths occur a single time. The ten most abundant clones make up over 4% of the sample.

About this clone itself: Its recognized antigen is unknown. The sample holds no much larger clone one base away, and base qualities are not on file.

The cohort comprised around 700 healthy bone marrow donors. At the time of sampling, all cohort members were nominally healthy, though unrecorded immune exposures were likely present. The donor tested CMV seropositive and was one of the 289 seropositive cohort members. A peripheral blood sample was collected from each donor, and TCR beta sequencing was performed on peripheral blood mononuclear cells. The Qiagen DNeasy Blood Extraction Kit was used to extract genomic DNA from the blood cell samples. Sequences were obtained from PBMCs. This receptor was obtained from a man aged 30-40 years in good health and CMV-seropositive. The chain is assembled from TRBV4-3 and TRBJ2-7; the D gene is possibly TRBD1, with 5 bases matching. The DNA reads TGCGCCAGCAGCCATCACCTAGACAGAGAGCAGTACTTC. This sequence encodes CASSHHLDREQYF.